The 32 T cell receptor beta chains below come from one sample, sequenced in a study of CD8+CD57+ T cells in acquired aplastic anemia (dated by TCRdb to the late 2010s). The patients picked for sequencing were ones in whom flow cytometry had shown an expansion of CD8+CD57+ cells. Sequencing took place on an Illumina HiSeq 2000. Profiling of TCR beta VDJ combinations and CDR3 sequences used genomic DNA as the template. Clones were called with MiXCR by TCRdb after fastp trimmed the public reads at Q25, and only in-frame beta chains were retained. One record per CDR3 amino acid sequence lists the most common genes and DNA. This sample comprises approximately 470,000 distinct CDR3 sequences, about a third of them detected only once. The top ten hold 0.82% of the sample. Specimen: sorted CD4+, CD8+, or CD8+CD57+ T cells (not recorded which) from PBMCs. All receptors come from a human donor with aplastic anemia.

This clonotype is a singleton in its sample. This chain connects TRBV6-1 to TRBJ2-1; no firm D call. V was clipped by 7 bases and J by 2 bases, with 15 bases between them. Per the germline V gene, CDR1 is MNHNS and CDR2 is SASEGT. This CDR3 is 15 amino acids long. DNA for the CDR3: TGTGCCAGCATCAGGCTACCCGATACCTACAATGAGCAGTTCTTC. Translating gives CASIRLPDTYNEQFF.

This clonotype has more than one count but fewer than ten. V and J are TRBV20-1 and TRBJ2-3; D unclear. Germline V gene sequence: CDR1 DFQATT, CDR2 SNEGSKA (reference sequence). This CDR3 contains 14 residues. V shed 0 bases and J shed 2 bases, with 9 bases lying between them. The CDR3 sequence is CSARDLSYTDTQYF. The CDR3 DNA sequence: TGCAGTGCTAGAGATCTGAGTTACACAGATACGCAGTATTTT.

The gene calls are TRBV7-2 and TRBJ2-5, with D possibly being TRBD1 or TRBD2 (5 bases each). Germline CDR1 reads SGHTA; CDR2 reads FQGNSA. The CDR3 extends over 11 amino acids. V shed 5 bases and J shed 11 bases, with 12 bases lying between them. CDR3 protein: CASSPGRPQYF. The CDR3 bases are TGTGCCAGCAGCCCGGGACGGCCACAGTACTTC.

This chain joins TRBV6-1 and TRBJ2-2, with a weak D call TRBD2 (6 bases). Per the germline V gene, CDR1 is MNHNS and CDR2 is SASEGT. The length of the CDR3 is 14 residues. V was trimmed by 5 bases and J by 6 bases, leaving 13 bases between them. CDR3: CASSRQRASGELFF. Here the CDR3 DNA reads TGTGCCAGCAGTAGGCAGCGGGCTTCCGGGGAGCTGTTTTTT.

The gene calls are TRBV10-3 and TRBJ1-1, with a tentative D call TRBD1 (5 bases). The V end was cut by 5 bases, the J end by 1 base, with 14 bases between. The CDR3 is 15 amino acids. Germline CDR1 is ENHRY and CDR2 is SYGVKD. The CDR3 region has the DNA TGTGCCATCAGTCCCAGGGACGGGGCGAACACTGAAGCTTTCTTT. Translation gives CAISPRDGANTEAFF.

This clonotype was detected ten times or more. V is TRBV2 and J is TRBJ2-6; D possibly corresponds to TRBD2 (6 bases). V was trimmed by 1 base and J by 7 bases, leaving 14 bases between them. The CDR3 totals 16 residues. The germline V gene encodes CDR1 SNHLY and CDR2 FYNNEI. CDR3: CASSEENGGYANVLTF. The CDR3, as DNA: TGTGCCAGCAGTGAAGAAAACGGGGGTTATGCCAACGTCCTGACTTTC. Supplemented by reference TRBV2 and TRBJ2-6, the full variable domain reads EPEVTQTPSHQVTQMGQEVILRCVPISNHLYFYWYRQILGQKVEFLVSFYNNEISEKSEIFDDQFSVERPDGSNFTLKIRSTKLEDSAMYFCASSEENGGYANVLTFGAGSRLTVL.

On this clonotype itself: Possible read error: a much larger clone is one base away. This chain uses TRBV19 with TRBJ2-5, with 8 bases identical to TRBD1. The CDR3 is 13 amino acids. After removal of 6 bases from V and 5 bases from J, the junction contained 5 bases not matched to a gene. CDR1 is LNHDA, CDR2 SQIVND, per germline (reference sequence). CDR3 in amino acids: CASSQQGEETQYF. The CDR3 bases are TGTGCCAGTAGCCAACAGGGGGAGGAGACCCAGTACTTC.

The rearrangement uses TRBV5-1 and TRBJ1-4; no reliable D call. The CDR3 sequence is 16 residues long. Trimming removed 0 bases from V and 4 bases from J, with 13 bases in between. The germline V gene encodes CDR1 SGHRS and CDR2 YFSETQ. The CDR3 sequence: CASSLGDSRFNEKLFF. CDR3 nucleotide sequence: TGCGCCAGCAGCTTGGGTGACTCCAGGTTTAATGAAAAACTGTTTTTT.

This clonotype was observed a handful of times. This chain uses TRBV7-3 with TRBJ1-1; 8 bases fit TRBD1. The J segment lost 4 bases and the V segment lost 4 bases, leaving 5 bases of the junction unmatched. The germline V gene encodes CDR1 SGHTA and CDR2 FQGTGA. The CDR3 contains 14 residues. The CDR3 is CASSSGTGSTEAFF. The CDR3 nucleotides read TGTGCCAGCAGCTCGGGGACAGGCAGCACTGAAGCTTTCTTT.

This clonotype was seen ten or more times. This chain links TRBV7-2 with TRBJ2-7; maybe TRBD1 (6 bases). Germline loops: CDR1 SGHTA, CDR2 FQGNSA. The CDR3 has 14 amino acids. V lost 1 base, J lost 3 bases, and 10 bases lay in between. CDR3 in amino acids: CASSLVGTLYEQYF. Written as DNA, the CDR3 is TGTGCCAGCAGCTTAGTTGGGACACTCTACGAGCAGTACTTC.

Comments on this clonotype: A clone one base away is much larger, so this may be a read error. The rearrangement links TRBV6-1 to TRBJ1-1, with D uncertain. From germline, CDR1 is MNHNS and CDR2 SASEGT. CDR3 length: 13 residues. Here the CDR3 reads CASGRVWNAEAFF. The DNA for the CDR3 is TGTGCCAGCGGTCGGGTTTGGAACGCTGAAGCTTTCTTT.

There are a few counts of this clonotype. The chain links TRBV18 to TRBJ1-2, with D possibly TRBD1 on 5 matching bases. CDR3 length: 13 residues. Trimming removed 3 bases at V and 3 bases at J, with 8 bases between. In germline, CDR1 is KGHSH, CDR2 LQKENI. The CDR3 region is CASSPGEHYGYTF. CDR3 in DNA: TGTGCCAGCTCACCGGGGGAACACTATGGCTACACCTTC.

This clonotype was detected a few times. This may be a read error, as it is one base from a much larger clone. This CDR3 is CASGRDRVTYEQYF. The CDR3 bases are TGTGCCTCGGGTCGGGACAGGGTCACCTACGAGCAGTACTTC. This rearrangement joins TRBV2 to TRBJ2-7, with 9 bases that match TRBD1. In germline, CDR1 is SNHLY, CDR2 FYNNEI. Trimming took 11 bases from V and 2 from J; bases not matched to a gene: 10. This CDR3 contains 14 residues.

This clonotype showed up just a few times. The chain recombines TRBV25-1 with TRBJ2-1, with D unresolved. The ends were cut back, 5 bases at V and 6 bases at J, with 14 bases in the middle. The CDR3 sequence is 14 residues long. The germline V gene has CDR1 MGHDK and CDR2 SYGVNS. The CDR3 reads CASSSPSRINEQFF. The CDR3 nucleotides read TGTGCCAGCAGTTCCCCATCTCGGATCAATGAGCAGTTCTTC.

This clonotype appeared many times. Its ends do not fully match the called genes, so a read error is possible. CDR3 nucleotide sequence: TGTGCCAGCAGCTTAGAGGGCACAGATACGCAGTATTTT. This gives the protein CASSLEGTDTQYF. This rearrangement joins TRBV5-1 to TRBJ2-3; D unclear. This CDR3 contains 13 residues. Germline loops: CDR1 SGHRS, CDR2 YFSETQ.

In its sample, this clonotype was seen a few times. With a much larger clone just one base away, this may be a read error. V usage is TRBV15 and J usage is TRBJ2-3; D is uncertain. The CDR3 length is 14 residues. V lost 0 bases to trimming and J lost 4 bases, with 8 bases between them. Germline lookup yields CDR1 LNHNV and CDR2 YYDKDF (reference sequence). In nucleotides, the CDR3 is TGTGCCACCAGCAGAGATGAGAGCGCAGATACGCAGTATTTT. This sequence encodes CATSRDESADTQYF.

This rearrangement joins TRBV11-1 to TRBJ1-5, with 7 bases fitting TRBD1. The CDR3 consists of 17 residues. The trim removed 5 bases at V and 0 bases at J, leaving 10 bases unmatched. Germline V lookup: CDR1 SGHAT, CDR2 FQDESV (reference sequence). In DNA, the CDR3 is TGTGCCAGCAGCATCGGGACAGCTGGATATAGCAATCAGCCCCAGCATTTT. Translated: CASSIGTAGYSNQPQHF.

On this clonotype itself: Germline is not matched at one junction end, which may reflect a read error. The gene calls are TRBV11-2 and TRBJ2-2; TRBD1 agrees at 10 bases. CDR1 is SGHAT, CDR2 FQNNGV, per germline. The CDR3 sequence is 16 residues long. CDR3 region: CASSLGDRGGAGGLFF. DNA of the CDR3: TGTGCCAGCAGCTTAGGGGACAGGGGTGGCGCCGGGGGGCTGTTTTTT.

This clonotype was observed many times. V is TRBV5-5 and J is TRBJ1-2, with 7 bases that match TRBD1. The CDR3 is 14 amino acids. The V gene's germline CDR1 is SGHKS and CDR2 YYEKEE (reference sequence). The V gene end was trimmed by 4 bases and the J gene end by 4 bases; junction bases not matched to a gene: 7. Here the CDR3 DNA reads TGTGCCAGCAGCCTAGGGGGCGAGGGCTATGGCTACACCTTC. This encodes CASSLGGEGYGYTF. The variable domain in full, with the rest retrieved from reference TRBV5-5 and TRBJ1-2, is DAGVTQSPTHLIKTRGQQVTLRCSPISGHKSVSWYQQVLGQGPQFIFQYYEKEERGRGNFPDRFSARQFPNYSSELNVNALLLGDSALYLCASSLGGEGYGYTFGSGTRLTVV.

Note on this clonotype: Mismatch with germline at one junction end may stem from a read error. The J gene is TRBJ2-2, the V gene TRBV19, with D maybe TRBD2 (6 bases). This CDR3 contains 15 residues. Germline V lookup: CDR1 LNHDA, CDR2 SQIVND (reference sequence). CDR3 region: CASSISPAGTGELLF. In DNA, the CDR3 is TGTGCCAGTAGTATATCACCTGCGGGGACCGGGGAGCTGCTTTTT.

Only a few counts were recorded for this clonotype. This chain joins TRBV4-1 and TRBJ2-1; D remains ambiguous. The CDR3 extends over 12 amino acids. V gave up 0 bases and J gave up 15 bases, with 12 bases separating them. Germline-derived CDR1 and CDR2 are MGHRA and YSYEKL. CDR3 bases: TGCGCCAGCAGCCAAGAAACTGAGTTTAGGTTCTTC. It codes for CASSQETEFRFF.

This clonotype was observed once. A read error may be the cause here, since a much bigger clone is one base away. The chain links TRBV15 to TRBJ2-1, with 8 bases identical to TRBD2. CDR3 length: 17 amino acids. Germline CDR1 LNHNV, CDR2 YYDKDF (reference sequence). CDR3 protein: CATSTSTSGRLYNERFF. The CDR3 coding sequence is TGTGCCACCAGCACCTCGACGAGCGGGAGACTCTACAATGAGCGGTTCTTC.

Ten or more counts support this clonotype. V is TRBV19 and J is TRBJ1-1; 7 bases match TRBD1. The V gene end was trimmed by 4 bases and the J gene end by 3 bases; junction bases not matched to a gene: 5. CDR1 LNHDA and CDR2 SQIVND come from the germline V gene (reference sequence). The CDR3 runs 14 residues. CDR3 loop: CASSTRDRDTEAFF. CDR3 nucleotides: TGTGCCAGTAGTACCCGGGACAGAGACACTGAAGCTTTCTTT.

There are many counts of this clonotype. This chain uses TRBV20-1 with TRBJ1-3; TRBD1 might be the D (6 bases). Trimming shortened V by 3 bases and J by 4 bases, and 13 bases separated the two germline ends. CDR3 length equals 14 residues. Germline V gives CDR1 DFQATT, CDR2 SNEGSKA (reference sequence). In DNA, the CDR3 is TGCAGTGCTAGTCCCGGGGGCGAGGGAAACACCATATATTTT. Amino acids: CSASPGGEGNTIYF.

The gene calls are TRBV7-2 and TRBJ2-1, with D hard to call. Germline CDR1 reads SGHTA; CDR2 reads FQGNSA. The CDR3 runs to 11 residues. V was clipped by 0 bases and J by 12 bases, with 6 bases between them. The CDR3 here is CASSLARVQFF. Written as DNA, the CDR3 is TGTGCCAGCAGCTTAGCCCGGGTGCAGTTCTTC.

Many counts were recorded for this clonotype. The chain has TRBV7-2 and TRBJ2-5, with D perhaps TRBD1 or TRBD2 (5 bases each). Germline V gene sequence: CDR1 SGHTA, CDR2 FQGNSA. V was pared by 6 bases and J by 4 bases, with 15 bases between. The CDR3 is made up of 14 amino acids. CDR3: CASSRKVGAETQYF. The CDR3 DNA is TGTGCCAGCAGTCGTAAAGTCGGGGCAGAGACCCAGTACTTC.

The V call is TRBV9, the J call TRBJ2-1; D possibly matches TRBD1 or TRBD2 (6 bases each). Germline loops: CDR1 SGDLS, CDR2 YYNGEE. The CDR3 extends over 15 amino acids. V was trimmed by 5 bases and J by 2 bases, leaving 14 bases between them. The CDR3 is CASSLKEGAYNEQFF. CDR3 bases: TGTGCCAGCAGTTTGAAGGAGGGGGCCTACAATGAGCAGTTCTTC. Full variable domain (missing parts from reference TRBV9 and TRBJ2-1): DSGVTQTPKHLITATGQRVTLRCSPRSGDLSVYWYQQSLDQGLQFLIQYYNGEERAKGNILERFSAQQFPDLHSELNLSSLELGDSALYFCASSLKEGAYNEQFFGPGTRLTVL.

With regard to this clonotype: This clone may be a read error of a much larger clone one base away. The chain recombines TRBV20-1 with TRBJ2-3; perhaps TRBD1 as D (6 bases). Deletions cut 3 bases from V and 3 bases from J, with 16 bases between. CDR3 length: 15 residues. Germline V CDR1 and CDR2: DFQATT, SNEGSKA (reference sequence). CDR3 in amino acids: CSASTPAGVTDTQYF. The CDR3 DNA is TGCAGTGCTAGCACCCCGGCAGGGGTAACAGATACGCAGTATTTT.

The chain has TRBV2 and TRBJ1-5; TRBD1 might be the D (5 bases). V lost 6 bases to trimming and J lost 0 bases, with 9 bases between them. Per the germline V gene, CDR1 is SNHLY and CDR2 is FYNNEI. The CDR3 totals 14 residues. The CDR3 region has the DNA TGTGCCAGCAGCGCCAGGGATAGCAATCAGCCCCAGCATTTT. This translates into CASSARDSNQPQHF.

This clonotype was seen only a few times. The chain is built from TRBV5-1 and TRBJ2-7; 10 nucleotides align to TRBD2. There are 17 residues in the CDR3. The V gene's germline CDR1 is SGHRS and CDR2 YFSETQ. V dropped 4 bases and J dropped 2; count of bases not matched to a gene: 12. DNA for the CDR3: TGCGCCAGCAGCGTTTCACTAGCGGGGTATCGAACCTACGAGCAGTACTTC. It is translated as CASSVSLAGYRTYEQYF.

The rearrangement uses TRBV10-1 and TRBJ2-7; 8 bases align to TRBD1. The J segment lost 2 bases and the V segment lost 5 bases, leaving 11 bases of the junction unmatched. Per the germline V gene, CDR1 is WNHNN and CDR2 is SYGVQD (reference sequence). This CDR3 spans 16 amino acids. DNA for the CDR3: TGCGCCAGCAGTTACTCCGACAGGGGCGAGGCCTACGAGCAGTACTTC. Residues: CASSYSDRGEAYEQYF.

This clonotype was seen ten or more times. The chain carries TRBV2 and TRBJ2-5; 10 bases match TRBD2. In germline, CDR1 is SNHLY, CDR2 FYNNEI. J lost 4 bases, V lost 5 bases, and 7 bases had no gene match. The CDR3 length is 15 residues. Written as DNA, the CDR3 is TGTGCCAGCAGTCGGTTAGCGGGAGGTCCAGAGACCCAGTACTTC. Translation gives CASSRLAGGPETQYF.